A selection of T cell receptor beta chains follows, all from one sample in a study of shared clonotypes between healthy human individuals. The assay was immunoSEQ multiplex PCR, and TCRdb's table has in-frame clones only and misses some. In the table there are roughly 2 million clones, about 95% of which are singletons. What was sequenced was naive CD8+ T cells sorted from blood. The receptors were sampled from a man between 18 and 29 years old in good health. CDR3s include the opening cysteine and the closing phenylalanine or tryptophan. The D gene is left open where the match is weak. Only part of the rows carry a size: once, few, many, or a class if the clone is expanded.

v_gene: TRBV4-3; abundance: NA; j_gene: TRBJ2-5; d_gene: NA; CDR3nt: TGCGCCAGCAGCCAAGATACAGGAGAGACCCAGTACTTC; CDR3aa: CASSQDTGETQYF
v_gene: TRBV7-9; abundance: once; j_gene: TRBJ2-7; d_gene: NA; CDR3nt: TGTGCCAGCAGCCCGTTCGAGTCCACCTACGAGCAGTACTTC; CDR3aa: CASSPFESTYEQYF
v_gene: TRBV5-4; abundance: NA; j_gene: TRBJ2-1; d_gene: TRBD1; CDR3nt: TGTGCCAGCAGCGAAGGGACAGCCTACAATGAGCAGTTCTTC; CDR3aa: CASSEGTAYNEQFF
v_gene: TRBV7-3; abundance: NA; j_gene: TRBJ2-7; d_gene: TRBD1; CDR3nt: TGTGCCAGCAGCATCGGACAGGGGGCCTACGAGCAGTACTTC; CDR3aa: CASSIGQGAYEQYF
v_gene: TRBV19; abundance: NA; j_gene: TRBJ1-5; d_gene: NA; CDR3nt: TGTGCCAGTAGTATCCCGGCTAGGGATCAGCCCCAGCATTTT; CDR3aa: CASSIPARDQPQHF
v_gene: TRBV9; abundance: NA; j_gene: TRBJ2-1; d_gene: NA; CDR3nt: TGTGCCAGCAGCGGACCAATGGCCCCCTACAATGAGCAGTTCTTC; CDR3aa: CASSGPMAPYNEQFF
v_gene: TRBV11-2; abundance: NA; j_gene: TRBJ2-7; d_gene: NA; CDR3nt: TGTGCCAGCAGCTTAGATCGACAGGCGACCTACGAGCAGTACTTC; CDR3aa: CASSLDRQATYEQYF
v_gene: TRBV5-6; abundance: NA; j_gene: TRBJ2-3; d_gene: NA; CDR3nt: TGTGCCAGCACCTGGGACGGGAGAGGATACACAGATACGCAGTATTTT; CDR3aa: CASTWDGRGYTDTQYF
v_gene: TRBV4-3; abundance: NA; j_gene: TRBJ2-5; d_gene: TRBD2; CDR3nt: TGCGCCAGCAGCCAAGCGGATCTAGCGGAAGAGACCCAGTACTTC; CDR3aa: CASSQADLAEETQYF
v_gene: TRBV7-9; abundance: NA; j_gene: TRBJ1-5; d_gene: NA; CDR3nt: TGTGCCAGCAGCGTTCAGGGGCAGCCCCAGCATTTT; CDR3aa: CASSVQGQPQHF
v_gene: TRBV5-4; abundance: NA; j_gene: TRBJ2-7; d_gene: NA; CDR3nt: TGTGCCAGCAGCCACGATGGACAAGTAGAGCAGTACTTT; CDR3aa: CASSHDGQVEQYF
v_gene: TRBV4-3; abundance: once; j_gene: TRBJ1-1; d_gene: TRBD1; CDR3nt: TGCGCCAGCAGCCAAGACAGGGGGCTTGTCACTGAAGCTTTCTTT; CDR3aa: CASSQDRGLVTEAFF
v_gene: TRBV7-9; abundance: NA; j_gene: TRBJ2-7; d_gene: NA; CDR3nt: TGTGCCAGCAGCGCAACAGGGGAGCAGTACTTC; CDR3aa: CASSATGEQYF
v_gene: TRBV5-1; abundance: NA; j_gene: TRBJ2-7; d_gene: NA; CDR3nt: TGCGCCAGCAGCTTGCAACAGTCCTACGAGCAGTACTTC; CDR3aa: CASSLQQSYEQYF
v_gene: TRBV5-5; abundance: NA; j_gene: TRBJ2-7; d_gene: NA; CDR3nt: TGTGCCAGCAGCTTGCACGGGGTCGAGCAGTACTTC; CDR3aa: CASSLHGVEQYF
v_gene: TRBV9; abundance: NA; j_gene: TRBJ2-5; d_gene: TRBD2; CDR3nt: TGTGCCAGCAGCGTAGGTCCTAGCGGGGGAGAGACCCAGTACTTC; CDR3aa: CASSVGPSGGETQYF
v_gene: TRBV9; abundance: NA; j_gene: TRBJ2-3; d_gene: TRBD2; CDR3nt: TGTGCCAGCAGTGCGAGCGGGGTTAGCACAGATACGCAGTATTTT; CDR3aa: CASSASGVSTDTQYF
v_gene: TRBV6-6; abundance: once; j_gene: TRBJ2-1; d_gene: TRBD2; CDR3nt: TGTGCCAGCAGCGGCGGGGGGGACTACAATGAGCAGTTCTTC; CDR3aa: CASSGGGDYNEQFF
v_gene: TRBV13; abundance: NA; j_gene: TRBJ1-1; d_gene: NA; CDR3nt: TGTGCCAGCAGCATACGGAGGACTGAAGCTTTCTTT; CDR3aa: CASSIRRTEAFF
v_gene: TRBV5-4; abundance: NA; j_gene: TRBJ2-2; d_gene: NA; CDR3nt: TGTGCCAGCAGCTTGAGCCAGGACACCGGGGAGCTGTTTTTT; CDR3aa: CASSLSQDTGELFF
v_gene: TRBV6-5; abundance: NA; j_gene: TRBJ2-7; d_gene: TRBD2; CDR3nt: TGTGCCAGCACCCCCGGGACTATTTACGAGCAGTACTTC; CDR3aa: CASTPGTIYEQYF
v_gene: TRBV2; abundance: NA; j_gene: TRBJ2-1; d_gene: NA; CDR3nt: TGTGCCAGCAGCCCCTTCGGGCCTAACAATGAGCAGTTCTTC; CDR3aa: CASSPFGPNNEQFF
v_gene: TRBV4-3; abundance: NA; j_gene: TRBJ2-1; d_gene: NA; CDR3nt: TGCGCCAGCAGCCCAATGGGACTCCCTTCCTACAATGAGCAGTTCTTC; CDR3aa: CASSPMGLPSYNEQFF
v_gene: TRBV13; abundance: NA; j_gene: TRBJ2-7; d_gene: NA; CDR3nt: TGTGCCAGCAGCTTAGAGGCTAACCGCGAGCAGTACTTC; CDR3aa: CASSLEANREQYF
v_gene: TRBV10-3; abundance: NA; j_gene: TRBJ2-7; d_gene: TRBD1; CDR3nt: TGTGCCATCAGTGACACGGGACAGAGATACGAGCAGTACTTC; CDR3aa: CAISDTGQRYEQYF
v_gene: TRBV15; abundance: NA; j_gene: TRBJ1-5; d_gene: TRBD1; CDR3nt: TGTGCCATCGGGACAGCGTATAGCAATCAGCCCCAGCATTTT; CDR3aa: CAIGTAYSNQPQHF
v_gene: TRBV9; abundance: NA; j_gene: TRBJ2-3; d_gene: NA; CDR3nt: TGTGCCAGCAGTTTTAGTCTTAACACAGATACGCAGTATTTT; CDR3aa: CASSFSLNTDTQYF
v_gene: TRBV5-6; abundance: NA; j_gene: TRBJ2-7; d_gene: TRBD1; CDR3nt: TGTGCCAGCAGTTCGGACAGGGAGTACGCGCAGTACTTC; CDR3aa: CASSSDREYAQYF
v_gene: TRBV7-9; abundance: once; j_gene: TRBJ1-2; d_gene: TRBD1; CDR3nt: TGTGCCAGCACCTCCTTTGACGGGACAGGGTCTGGCTACACCTTC; CDR3aa: CASTSFDGTGSGYTF
v_gene: TRBV10-1; abundance: NA; j_gene: TRBJ2-7; d_gene: TRBD1; CDR3nt: TGCGCCAGCAGTGAGGGACAGGGGATGGCATACGAGCAGTACTTC; CDR3aa: CASSEGQGMAYEQYF
v_gene: TRBV5-4; abundance: NA; j_gene: TRBJ1-1; d_gene: TRBD1; CDR3nt: TGTGCCAGCAGCCTGGGACAGATGAACACTGAAGCTTTCTTT; CDR3aa: CASSLGQMNTEAFF
v_gene: TRBV7-9; abundance: NA; j_gene: TRBJ2-7; d_gene: TRBD1; CDR3nt: TGTGCCAGCAGCGGGGGACAGGAACTCTACGAGCAGTACTTC; CDR3aa: CASSGGQELYEQYF
v_gene: TRBV19; abundance: NA; j_gene: TRBJ2-7; d_gene: TRBD1; CDR3nt: TGTGCCAGTAGTATTGGGACAGCCTACGAGCAGTACTTC; CDR3aa: CASSIGTAYEQYF
v_gene: TRBV25-1; abundance: once; j_gene: TRBJ2-7; d_gene: NA; CDR3nt: TGTGCCAGCAGTCGGGGGTACGAGCAGTACTTC; CDR3aa: CASSRGYEQYF
v_gene: TRBV4-1; abundance: NA; j_gene: TRBJ1-4; d_gene: NA; CDR3nt: TGCGCCAGCAGCCAAGGCGGGGGTGAAAAACTGTTTTTT; CDR3aa: CASSQGGGEKLFF
v_gene: TRBV7-9; abundance: NA; j_gene: TRBJ1-1; d_gene: NA; CDR3nt: TGTGCCAGCAGCGGTATGAAGTCTGAAGCTTTCTTT; CDR3aa: CASSGMKSEAFF
v_gene: TRBV4-1; abundance: NA; j_gene: TRBJ1-2; d_gene: NA; CDR3nt: TGCGCCAGCAGCCAAGATCGGGCCGGGGTGAACGGCTACACCTTC; CDR3aa: CASSQDRAGVNGYTF
v_gene: TRBV5-1; abundance: NA; j_gene: TRBJ2-7; d_gene: NA; CDR3nt: TGCGCCAGCAGTTTTGACGGCTCCTACGAGCAGTACTTC; CDR3aa: CASSFDGSYEQYF
v_gene: TRBV9; abundance: NA; j_gene: TRBJ2-6; d_gene: NA; CDR3nt: TGTGCCAGCAGCCTTGACAGGTCTGGGGCCAACGTCCTGACTTTC; CDR3aa: CASSLDRSGANVLTF
v_gene: TRBV7-2; abundance: NA; j_gene: TRBJ2-7; d_gene: TRBD1; CDR3nt: TGTGCCAGCAGCGCCCTCCGGGACAGCCCCTACGAGCAGTACTTC; CDR3aa: CASSALRDSPYEQYF
v_gene: TRBV9; abundance: NA; j_gene: TRBJ2-5; d_gene: TRBD2; CDR3nt: TGTGCCAGCAGCGTAAGGGCGGGGGAAGAGACCCAGTACTTC; CDR3aa: CASSVRAGEETQYF
v_gene: TRBV28; abundance: once; j_gene: TRBJ2-7; d_gene: NA; CDR3nt: TGTGCCAGCAGCCCCTACCCAGGGACCTACGAGCAGTACTTC; CDR3aa: CASSPYPGTYEQYF
v_gene: TRBV12-5; abundance: NA; j_gene: TRBJ2-1; d_gene: NA; CDR3nt: TGTGCTAGTGGTTCCGACTTGTACAATGAGCAGTTCTTC; CDR3aa: CASGSDLYNEQFF
v_gene: TRBV6-5; abundance: NA; j_gene: TRBJ1-1; d_gene: NA; CDR3nt: TGTGCCAGCAGGCCGGGGTGGAACACTGAAGCTTTCTTT; CDR3aa: CASRPGWNTEAFF
v_gene: TRBV27; abundance: once; j_gene: TRBJ2-7; d_gene: TRBD2; CDR3nt: TGTGCCAGCAGTCCGTCGCAGCGGGGCCACGAGCAGTACTTC; CDR3aa: CASSPSQRGHEQYF
v_gene: TRBV6-5; abundance: NA; j_gene: TRBJ1-2; d_gene: NA; CDR3nt: TGTGCCAGCAGTTACACAGGGAGCGATGGCTACACCTTC; CDR3aa: CASSYTGSDGYTF
v_gene: TRBV5-6; abundance: NA; j_gene: TRBJ2-1; d_gene: TRBD1; CDR3nt: TGTGCCAGCAGCTTGGGGTGGACAGGGTCCAATGAGCAGTTCTTC; CDR3aa: CASSLGWTGSNEQFF
v_gene: TRBV7-6; abundance: once; j_gene: TRBJ2-1; d_gene: NA; CDR3nt: TGTGCCAGCAGCTTCATGGGAGTTGGGAATGAGCAGTTCTTC; CDR3aa: CASSFMGVGNEQFF
v_gene: TRBV7-8; abundance: NA; j_gene: TRBJ2-1; d_gene: TRBD2; CDR3nt: TGTGCCAGCAGCGCCCTAGCGGGAGGTTCCTACAATGAGCAGTTCTTC; CDR3aa: CASSALAGGSYNEQFF
v_gene: TRBV7-6; abundance: NA; j_gene: TRBJ2-7; d_gene: NA; CDR3nt: TGTGCCAGCAGTCTCTCGGAGGGGGAAACTTACGAGCAGTACTTC; CDR3aa: CASSLSEGETYEQYF
v_gene: TRBV9; abundance: NA; j_gene: TRBJ2-5; d_gene: TRBD1; CDR3nt: TGTGCCAGCAGTGCGGACAGGGGGCGTCAACAAGAGACCCAGTACTTC; CDR3aa: CASSADRGRQQETQYF
v_gene: TRBV6-6; abundance: NA; j_gene: TRBJ2-3; d_gene: NA; CDR3nt: TGTGCCAGCAGTTCCACATCGGAATTTTGGTATTTT; CDR3aa: CASSSTSEFWYF
v_gene: TRBV19; abundance: NA; j_gene: TRBJ1-1; d_gene: NA; CDR3nt: TGTGCCTGTGGGCAGGGAGCCACTGAAGCTTTCTTT; CDR3aa: CACGQGATEAFF
v_gene: TRBV11-2; abundance: NA; j_gene: TRBJ2-1; d_gene: NA; CDR3nt: TGTGCCAGCCCCTTAGGCGATGAGCAGTTCTTC; CDR3aa: CASPLGDEQFF
v_gene: TRBV4-3; abundance: NA; j_gene: TRBJ2-7; d_gene: NA; CDR3nt: TGCGCCAGCAGCCAGACGTTCGTTGACGAGCAGTACTTC; CDR3aa: CASSQTFVDEQYF
v_gene: TRBV11-2; abundance: once; j_gene: TRBJ2-7; d_gene: TRBD2; CDR3nt: TGTGCCAGCAGCTTGGGGGGACTAGCGGGCGAGCAGTACTTC; CDR3aa: CASSLGGLAGEQYF
v_gene: TRBV7-7; abundance: NA; j_gene: TRBJ2-1; d_gene: NA; CDR3nt: TGTGCTAGCAGCTTAGGTACAGGGAAGTACTACAATGAGCAGTTCTTC; CDR3aa: CASSLGTGKYYNEQFF
v_gene: TRBV2; abundance: NA; j_gene: TRBJ2-3; d_gene: TRBD2; CDR3nt: TGTGCCAGCATGAGGCTAGCGGGAGAGGGGACTAGCACAGATACGCAGTATTTT; CDR3aa: CASMRLAGEGTSTDTQYF
v_gene: TRBV13; abundance: NA; j_gene: TRBJ2-7; d_gene: TRBD2; CDR3nt: TGTGCCAGCAGCTTAGAGGCGGGGGACGAGCAGTACTTC; CDR3aa: CASSLEAGDEQYF
v_gene: TRBV19; abundance: NA; j_gene: TRBJ2-7; d_gene: NA; CDR3nt: TGTGCCAGTAGTATCCGGGGTGGGGACTACGAGCAGTACTTC; CDR3aa: CASSIRGGDYEQYF